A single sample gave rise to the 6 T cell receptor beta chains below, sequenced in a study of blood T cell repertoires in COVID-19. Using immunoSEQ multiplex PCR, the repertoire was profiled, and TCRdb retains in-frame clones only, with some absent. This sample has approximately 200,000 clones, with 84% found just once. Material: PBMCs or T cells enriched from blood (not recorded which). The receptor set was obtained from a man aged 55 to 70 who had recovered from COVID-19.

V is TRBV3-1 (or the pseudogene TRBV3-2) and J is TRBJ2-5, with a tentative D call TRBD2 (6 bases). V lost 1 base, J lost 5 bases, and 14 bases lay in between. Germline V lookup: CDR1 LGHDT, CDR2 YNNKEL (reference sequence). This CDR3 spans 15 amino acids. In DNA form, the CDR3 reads TGTGCCAGCAGCCAAGGGGTTAGGGCGGGGGAGACCCAGTACTTC. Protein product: CASSQGVRAGETQYF.

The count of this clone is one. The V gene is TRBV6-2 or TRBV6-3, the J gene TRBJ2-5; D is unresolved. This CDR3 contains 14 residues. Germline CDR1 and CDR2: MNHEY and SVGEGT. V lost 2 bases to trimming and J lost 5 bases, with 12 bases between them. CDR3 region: CASSYDGSAETQYF. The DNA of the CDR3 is TGTGCCAGCAGTTACGACGGATCAGCGGAGACCCAGTACTTC.

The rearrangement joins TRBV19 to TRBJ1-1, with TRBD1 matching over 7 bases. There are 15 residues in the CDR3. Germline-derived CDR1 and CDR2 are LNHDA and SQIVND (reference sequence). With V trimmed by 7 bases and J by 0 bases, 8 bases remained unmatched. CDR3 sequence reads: CASKPGQLLNTEAFF. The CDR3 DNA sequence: TGTGCCAGTAAACCGGGACAGCTACTGAACACTGAAGCTTTCTTT.

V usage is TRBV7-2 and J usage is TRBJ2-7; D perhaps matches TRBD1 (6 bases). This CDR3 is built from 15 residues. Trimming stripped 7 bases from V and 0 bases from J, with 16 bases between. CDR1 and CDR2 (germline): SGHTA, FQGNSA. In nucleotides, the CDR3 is TGTGCCAGCACCCCTACAGCAGGGGCCTCCTACGAGCAGTACTTC. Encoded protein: CASTPTAGASYEQYF.

The CDR3 DNA is TGTGCCAGCAGTTTGACTAGCGGGGGGGCCGGCACCGGGGAGCTGTTTTTT. Protein product: CASSLTSGGAGTGELFF. V is TRBV7-2 and J is TRBJ2-2; 14 nucleotides line up with TRBD2. This CDR3 is 17 amino acids long. Germline V gives CDR1 SGHTA, CDR2 FQGNSA. Trimming removed 6 bases from V and 4 bases from J; junction bases left unmatched: 7.

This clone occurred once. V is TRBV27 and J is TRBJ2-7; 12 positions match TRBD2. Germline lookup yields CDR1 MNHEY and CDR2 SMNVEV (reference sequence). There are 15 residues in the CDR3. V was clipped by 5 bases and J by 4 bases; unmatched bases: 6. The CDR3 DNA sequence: TGTGCCAGCAGTCAAGGACTAGCGGGGAAATACGAGCAGTACTTC. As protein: CASSQGLAGKYEQYF.